The 16 T cell receptor beta chains listed next were all sequenced from one sample in a study of long-term antiretroviral therapy in people with HIV. The assay, immunoSEQ v3.0, was run at survey level. The repertoire was sequenced with immunoSEQ multiplex PCR; TCRdb's copy has only in-frame clones and lacks some. The sample consists of about 30,000 clones, approximately 85% of them appearing once. The sequencing used unsorted PBMCs, collected 3 years after starting antiretroviral therapy. The receptor set was obtained from a man aged 35 to 55 with HIV.

This chain links TRBV10-3 with TRBJ2-7; D gene unclear. V dropped 4 bases and J dropped 2 bases, with 12 bases sitting between them. Germline lookup yields CDR1 ENHRY and CDR2 SYGVKD. This CDR3 region has 14 residues. CDR3 bases: TGTGCCATCAGTGGAGTTGGTGATCCCTACGAGCAGTACTTC. Amino acids: CAISGVGDPYEQYF.

This clone occurred a few times. The chain links TRBV5-1 to TRBJ1-1; TRBD1 might be the D (5 bases). The V gene lost 3 bases and the J gene lost 1 base, with 10 bases spanning the gap. Germline V gene sequence: CDR1 SGHRS, CDR2 YFSETQ. This CDR3 is built from 14 residues. CDR3 nucleotide sequence: TGCGCCAGCAGCTGGGGGACGGCGAACACTGAAGCTTTCTTT. This codes for CASSWGTANTEAFF. The full variable domain, rest sourced from reference TRBV5-1 and TRBJ1-1, is KAGVTQTPRYLIKTRGQQVTLSCSPISGHRSVSWYQQTPGQGLQFLFEYFSETQRNKGNFPGRFSGRQFSNSRSEMNVSTLELGDSALYLCASSWGTANTEAFFGQGTRLTVV.

The V call is TRBV9, the J call TRBJ2-1, with TRBD2 matching over 7 bases. Looked up from germline, CDR1 is SGDLS and CDR2 is YYNGEE. Trimming cost V 2 bases and J 0 bases; bases outside gene matches: 2. The CDR3 is 15 residues long. The CDR3: CASSVSGDSYNEQFF. CDR3 DNA: TGTGCCAGCAGCGTGAGCGGGGACTCCTACAATGAGCAGTTCTTC.

V usage is TRBV4-1 and J usage is TRBJ2-1, with TRBD2 matching 12 bases. V was pared by 4 bases and J by 0 bases, with 1 base of the junction left unmatched. The CDR3 loop spans 16 amino acids. Looked up from germline, CDR1 is MGHRA and CDR2 is YSYEKL. The CDR3 region has the DNA TGCGCCAGCAGCCCGACTAGCGGGGGCTCCTACAATGAGCAGTTCTTC. This gives the protein CASSPTSGGSYNEQFF.

This sequence joins TRBV7-9 and TRBJ2-7, with a possible D match to TRBD1 (8 bases). V shed 8 bases and J shed 6 bases, with 20 bases lying between them. This CDR3 is built from 14 residues. The germline V gene encodes CDR1 SEHNR and CDR2 FQNEAQ (reference sequence). CDR3 in amino acids: CASGKQGGSFEQYF. CDR3 sequence (DNA): TGTGCCAGCGGAAAACAGGGGGGGTCTTTCGAGCAGTACTTC.

The table lists this clone with a few counts. V is TRBV9 and J is TRBJ1-2, with 9 nucleotides matching TRBD1. Losses at the gene ends were 0 bases for V and 8 bases for J; bases not matched to a gene: 2. CDR1 is SGDLS and CDR2 is YYNGEE in the germline V gene. The CDR3 runs to 13 residues. The CDR3 region is CASSVGTGAGYTF. DNA for the CDR3: TGTGCCAGCAGCGTAGGGACAGGGGCCGGCTACACCTTC.

V gene TRBV6-6 combines with J gene TRBJ2-4; D possibly matches TRBD1 or TRBD2 (5 bases each). The V gene's germline CDR1 is MNHNY and CDR2 SVGAGI (reference sequence). V was pared by 6 bases and J by 2 bases, with 14 bases between. This CDR3 comprises 15 residues. CDR3 sequence (DNA): TGTGCCAGCAGCCCATCGAGGGGCTCCAAAAACATTCAGTACTTC. Amino acids: CASSPSRGSKNIQYF.

J is TRBJ2-7 and V is TRBV6-1; 9 positions agree with TRBD1. Unmatched junction bases numbered 9, after V lost 2 bases and J lost 4 bases. The CDR3 loop spans 16 amino acids. Germline V lookup: CDR1 MNHNS, CDR2 SASEGT. The CDR3 DNA is TGTGCCAGCAGTGAACCAACAGGGGGCTATGGATACGAGCAGTACTTC. It yields the protein CASSEPTGGYGYEQYF.

The gene calls are TRBV11-2 and TRBJ2-1; no clear D gene. V gave up 6 bases and J gave up 0 bases, with 15 bases separating them. CDR3 length: 16 amino acids. Germline V gene lookup returns CDR1 SGHAT and CDR2 FQNNGV. CDR3 nucleotides: TGTGCCAGCAGTCCCCAGGCGCCTAGCTCCTACAATGAGCAGTTCTTC. Protein product: CASSPQAPSSYNEQFF.

This clone appeared a few times. V and J are TRBV4-2 and TRBJ1-5, with D possibly TRBD1 on 6 matching bases. The V gene's germline CDR1 is LGHNA and CDR2 YNFKEQ. V gave up 0 bases and J gave up 8 bases, with 20 bases separating them. This CDR3 has 17 amino acids. The CDR3 spells CASSQESMGQGREPQHF. DNA of the CDR3: TGTGCCAGCAGCCAAGAGAGTATGGGGCAGGGGAGGGAGCCCCAGCATTTT.

The rearrangement joins TRBV7-2 to TRBJ2-7; possibly TRBD1 for D (6 bases). This CDR3 is built from 15 residues. Germline CDR1 reads SGHTA; CDR2 reads FQGNSA. Trimming shortened V by 3 bases and J by 5 bases, and 17 bases separated the two germline ends. The CDR3 sequence is CASSFTGSPVDEQYF. CDR3 nucleotides: TGTGCCAGCAGCTTTACAGGGTCCCCGGTTGACGAGCAGTACTTC.

This rearrangement joins TRBV4-1 to TRBJ2-1; 8 nucleotides line up with TRBD2. The CDR3 has 16 amino acids. The V gene end was trimmed by 2 bases and the J gene end by 6 bases; junction bases not matched to a gene: 9. CDR1 MGHRA and CDR2 YSYEKL come from the germline V gene. CDR3: CASSQPGLDHPNEQFF. As DNA, the CDR3 is TGCGCCAGCAGCCAACCGGGACTAGATCACCCCAATGAGCAGTTCTTC.

The rearrangement uses TRBV6-1 and TRBJ2-7; TRBD2 aligns across 7 bases. V lost 8 bases and J lost 2; bases outside the gene matches: 9. Germline CDR1 MNHNS, CDR2 SASEGT. CDR3 length equals 14 residues. CDR3 coding DNA: TGTGCCAGCTCAGCGGCGGGAGCGACCTACGAGCAGTACTTC. Its translation is CASSAAGATYEQYF.

This clone was seen only once. The chain joins TRBV7-9 to TRBJ1-1; 8 nucleotides agree with TRBD1. The CDR3 covers 16 residues. V was pared by 4 bases and J by 0 bases, with 7 bases of the junction left unmatched. Germline lookup yields CDR1 SEHNR and CDR2 FQNEAQ (reference sequence). The CDR3 DNA sequence: TGTGCCAGCAGCTACCGGACAGGGTCGATGAACACTGAAGCTTTCTTT. Translating gives CASSYRTGSMNTEAFF.

CDR3 sequence (DNA): TGTGCCAGTAGTACGCGGACAGGGGGATCCTACGAGCAGTACTTC. This gives the protein CASSTRTGGSYEQYF. J is TRBJ2-7 and V is TRBV19; 10 positions agree with TRBD1. CDR1 and CDR2 (germline): LNHDA, SQIVND (reference sequence). The CDR3 runs 15 residues. Losses at the gene ends were 4 bases for V and 1 base for J; bases not matched to a gene: 4.

This clone was detected once. The rearrangement joins TRBV6-5 to TRBJ1-1; 9 nucleotides align to TRBD1. Trimming at V came to 5 bases and at J to 5 bases, leaving 9 bases not matched to a gene. The CDR3 length is 15 residues. From germline, CDR1 is MNHEY and CDR2 SVGAGI. DNA for the CDR3: TGTGCCAGCAGTGCTAAGACAGGGGGAGAGACTGAAGCTTTCTTT. This sequence encodes CASSAKTGGETEAFF.